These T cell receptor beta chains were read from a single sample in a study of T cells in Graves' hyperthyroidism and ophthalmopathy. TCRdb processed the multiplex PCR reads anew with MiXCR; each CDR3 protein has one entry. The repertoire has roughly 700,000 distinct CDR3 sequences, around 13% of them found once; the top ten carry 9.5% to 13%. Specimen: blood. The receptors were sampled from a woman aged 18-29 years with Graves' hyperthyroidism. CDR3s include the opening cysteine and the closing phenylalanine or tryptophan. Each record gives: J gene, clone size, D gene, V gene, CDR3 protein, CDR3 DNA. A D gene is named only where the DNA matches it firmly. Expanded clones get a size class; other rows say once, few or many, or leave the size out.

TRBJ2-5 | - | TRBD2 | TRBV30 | CAWSPGGAAQGTQYF | TGTGCCTGGAGTCCCGGGGGGGCAGCTCAAGGGACCCAGTACTTC
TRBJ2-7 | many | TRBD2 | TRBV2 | CASKASGDPSYEQYF | TGTGCCAGCAAGGCTAGCGGGGATCCTTCCTACGAGCAGTACTTC
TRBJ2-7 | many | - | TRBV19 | CASSAQGAGAYEQYF | TGTGCCAGTAGTGCCCAGGGGGCGGGAGCCTACGAGCAGTACTTC
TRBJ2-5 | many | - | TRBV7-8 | CASRARGETQYF | TGTGCCAGCAGGGCCCGCGGGGAGACCCAGTACTTC
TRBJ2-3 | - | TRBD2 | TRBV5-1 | CASSPLAGEDTQYF | TGCGCCAGCAGCCCCCTAGCGGGAGAAGATACGCAGTATTTT
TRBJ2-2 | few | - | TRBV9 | CASAPRNTGELFF | TGTGCCAGCGCCCCGAGGAACACCGGGGAGCTGTTTTTT
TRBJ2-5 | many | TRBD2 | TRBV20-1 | CSADTSGRGETQYF | TGCAGTGCCGACACTAGCGGGAGAGGAGAGACCCAGTACTTC
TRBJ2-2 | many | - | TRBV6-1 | CASEMRANTGELFF | TGTGCCAGCGAGATGCGAGCGAACACCGGGGAGCTGTTTTTT
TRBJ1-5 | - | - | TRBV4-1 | CASSQDGRQLYSNQPQHF | TGCGCCAGCAGCCAAGATGGGAGACAGCTTTATAGCAATCAGCCCCAGCATTTT
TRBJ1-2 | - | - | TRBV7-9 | CASALTGSAYGYTF | TGTGCCAGCGCCCTAACGGGCAGTGCTTATGGCTACACCTTC
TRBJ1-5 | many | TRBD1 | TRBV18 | CASSPQGTGGNQPQHF | TGTGCCAGCTCACCACAAGGGACAGGGGGCAATCAGCCCCAGCATTTT
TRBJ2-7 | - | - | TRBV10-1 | CASSESYRGDEQYF | TGCGCCAGCAGTGAGTCCTACCGAGGGGACGAGCAGTACTTC
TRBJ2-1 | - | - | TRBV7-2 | CASSSDDRSLIVEQFF | TGTGCCAGCAGCTCGGACGACAGATCCCTAATCGTTGAGCAGTTCTTC
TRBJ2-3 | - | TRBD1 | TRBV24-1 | CATSENVGGADTQYF | TGTGCCACCAGTGAGAACGTAGGGGGCGCGGATACGCAGTATTTT
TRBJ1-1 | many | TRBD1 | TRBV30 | CAWVTGADTEAFF | TGTGCCTGGGTTACAGGGGCAGACACTGAAGCTTTCTTT
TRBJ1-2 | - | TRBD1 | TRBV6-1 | CASSTTGGGYGYTF | TGTGCCAGCAGTACGACAGGGGGCGGCTATGGCTACACCTTC
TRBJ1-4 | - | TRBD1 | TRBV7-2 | CASSLTSGGRANEKLFF | TGTGCCAGCAGCTTGACCTCAGGGGGCCGGGCTAATGAAAAACTGTTTTTT
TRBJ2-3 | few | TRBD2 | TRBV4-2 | CASSQEAGGGTDTQYF | TGTGCCAGCAGCCAAGAAGCGGGAGGGGGGACAGATACGCAGTATTTT
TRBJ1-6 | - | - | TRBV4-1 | CASSQDRRTTYSPLHF | TGCGCCAGCAGCCAAGATCGGAGGACCACTTATTCACCCCTCCACTTT
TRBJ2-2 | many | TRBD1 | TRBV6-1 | CASSGVRDRVNTGELFF | TGTGCCAGCAGTGGCGTCCGGGACAGGGTCAACACCGGGGAGCTGTTTTTT
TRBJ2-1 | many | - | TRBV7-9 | CASLLAVGNEQFF | TGTGCCAGCCTTCTAGCAGTGGGCAATGAGCAGTTCTTC
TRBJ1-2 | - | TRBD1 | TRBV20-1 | CSASGGVNYGYTF | TGCAGTGCTTCAGGGGGCGTAAACTATGGCTACACCTTC
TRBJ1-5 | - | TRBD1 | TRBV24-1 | CATSEGQGIRQPQHF | TGTGCCACCAGTGAGGGACAGGGGATCCGTCAGCCCCAGCATTTT
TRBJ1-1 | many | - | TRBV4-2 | CASSQDRTWNTEAFF | TGTGCCAGCAGCCAAGATCGCACCTGGAACACTGAAGCTTTCTTT
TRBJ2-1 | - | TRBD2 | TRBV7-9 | CASSYRRSGSFYNEQFF | TGTGCCAGCAGCTACCGTCGTAGCGGGAGTTTCTACAATGAGCAGTTCTTC
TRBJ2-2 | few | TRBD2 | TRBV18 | CASSRQTSGGSNTGELFF | TGTGCCAGCTCACGCCAGACTAGCGGGGGCTCGAACACCGGGGAGCTGTTTTTT
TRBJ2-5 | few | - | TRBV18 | CASSPPMGEETQYF | TGTGCCAGCTCACCCCCGATGGGGGAAGAGACCCAGTACTTC
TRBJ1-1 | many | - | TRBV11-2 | CASSPLGQGKSEAFF | TGTGCCAGCAGCCCCCTCGGCCAAGGGAAATCAGAAGCTTTCTTT
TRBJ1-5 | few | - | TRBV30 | CAWSVGVSVSEPQHF | TGTGCCTGGAGTGTGGGGGTCTCGGTGTCGGAGCCCCAGCATTTT
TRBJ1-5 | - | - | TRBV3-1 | CASRQEQRQPQHF | TGTGCCAGCAGGCAAGAGCAACGTCAGCCCCAGCATTTT
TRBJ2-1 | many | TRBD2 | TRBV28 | CASSLISLAVYNEQFF | TGTGCCAGCAGTTTAATCAGCCTAGCGGTCTACAATGAGCAGTTCTTC
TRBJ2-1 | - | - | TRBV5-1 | CASSLANNYNEQFF | TGCGCCAGTAGTCTAGCGAACAACTACAATGAGCAGTTCTTC
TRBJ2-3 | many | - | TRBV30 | CAWSSGFTDTQYF | TGTGCCTGGAGTAGCGGGTTCACAGATACGCAGTATTTT
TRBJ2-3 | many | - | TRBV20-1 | CSARDPRDGSDTQYF | TGCAGTGCTAGAGATCCCCGGGACGGCTCAGATACGCAGTATTTT
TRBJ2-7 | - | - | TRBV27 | CASSPLPLSLSYEQYF | TGTGCCAGCAGTCCGTTACCCTTGAGCCTCTCCTACGAGCAGTACTTC
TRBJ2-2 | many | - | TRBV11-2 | CASSLERFGELFF | TGTGCCAGCAGCTTAGAGCGCTTCGGGGAGCTGTTTTTT
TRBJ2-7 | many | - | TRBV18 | CASSPDRSSYEQYF | TGTGCCAGCTCACCGGACCGCTCTTCCTACGAGCAGTACTTC
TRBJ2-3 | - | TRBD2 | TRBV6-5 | CASSYSAGVADTQYF | TGTGCCAGCAGTTACTCAGCGGGAGTCGCAGATACGCAGTATTTT
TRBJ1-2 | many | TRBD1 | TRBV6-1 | CASSSTGLTIPTF | TGTGCCAGCAGCTCGACAGGGCTCACAATTCCCACCTTC
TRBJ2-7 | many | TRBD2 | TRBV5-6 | CASSLEVSGRGRRYEQYF | TGTGCCAGCAGCTTGGAGGTTAGCGGGAGGGGTAGGCGATACGAGCAGTACTTC
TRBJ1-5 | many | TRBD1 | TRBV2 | CASSGTGESQPQHF | TGTGCCAGCAGCGGGACAGGGGAGAGTCAGCCCCAGCATTTT
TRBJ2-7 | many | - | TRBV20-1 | CSARGRGWGYEQYF | TGCAGTGCTAGGGGGAGGGGGTGGGGGTACGAGCAGTACTTC
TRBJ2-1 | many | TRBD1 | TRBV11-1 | CASSLVGQGPFF | TGTGCCAGCAGCTTAGTGGGACAGGGGCCGTTCTTC
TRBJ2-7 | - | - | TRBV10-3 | CAIRGDGNYEQYF | TGTGCCATCAGGGGGGACGGCAACTACGAGCAGTACTTC
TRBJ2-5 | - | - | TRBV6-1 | CASRRQNQETQYF | TGTGCCAGCAGACGCCAGAACCAAGAGACCCAGTACTTC
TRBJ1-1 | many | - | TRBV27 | CASSLRQQRSGTEAFF | TGTGCCAGCAGTTTACGCCAACAGAGGTCGGGCACTGAAGCTTTCTTT
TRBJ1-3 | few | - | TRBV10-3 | CAISEGPRGNTIYF | TGTGCCATCAGTGAGGGCCCCAGGGGAAACACCATATATTTT
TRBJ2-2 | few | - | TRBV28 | CASSLEYRPGELFF | TGTGCCAGCAGTTTGGAATACCGTCCTGGGGAGCTGTTTTTT
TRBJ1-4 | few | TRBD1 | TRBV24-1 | CATSDPRTGANEKLFF | TGTGCCACCAGTGATCCCCGGACAGGCGCTAATGAAAAACTGTTTTTT
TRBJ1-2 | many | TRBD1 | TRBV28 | CASSFVRTGLGGYTF | TGTGCCAGCAGTTTCGTTCGGACAGGGCTAGGCGGCTACACCTTC
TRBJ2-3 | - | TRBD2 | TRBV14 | CASSPRLLAGAITDTQYF | TGTGCCAGCAGCCCAAGACTGCTAGCGGGAGCGATCACAGATACGCAGTATTTT
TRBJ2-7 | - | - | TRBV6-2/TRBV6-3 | CASSYPLREQYF | TGTGCCAGCAGTTACCCTCTGCGCGAGCAGTACTTC
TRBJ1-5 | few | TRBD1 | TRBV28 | CASSPGPGQGHSNQPQHF | TGTGCCAGCAGCCCCGGCCCTGGACAGGGGCATAGCAATCAGCCCCAGCATTTT
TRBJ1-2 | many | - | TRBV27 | CASSFSGTANYGYTF | TGTGCCAGCAGTTTTTCCGGGACGGCGAACTATGGCTACACCTTC
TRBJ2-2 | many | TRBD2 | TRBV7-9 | CASSSGTSGNTGELFF | TGTGCCAGCAGCTCTGGGACTAGCGGGAACACCGGGGAGCTGTTTTTT
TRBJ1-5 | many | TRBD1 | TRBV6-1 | CASRPDRVINQPQHF | TGTGCCAGCAGACCAGACAGGGTCATTAATCAGCCCCAGCATTTT
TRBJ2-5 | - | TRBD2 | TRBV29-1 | CSVVLSGSLKETQYF | TGCAGCGTTGTTTTAAGCGGGAGCCTGAAAGAGACCCAGTACTTC
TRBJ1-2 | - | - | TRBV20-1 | CSARDTSPSSYGYTF | TGCAGTGCTAGAGATACGAGCCCGTCTTCCTATGGCTACACCTTC
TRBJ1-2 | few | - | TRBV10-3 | CAISETGRGGYTF | TGTGCCATCAGTGAGACCGGGAGGGGAGGCTACACCTTC